This T cell receptor (beta chain) was obtained from a study of CD8 T cells in ankylosing spondylitis. TCRdb independently ran MiXCR on the 5' RACE reads; one entry per CDR3 protein. Altogether about 800,000 distinct CDR3 sequences are present, roughly 10% being singletons, with the ten largest covering around 0.51%. Study-wide points: In ankylosing spondylitis blood, a motif of eight highly homologous TCR beta variants appeared characteristic.

About this clonotype: Its target is unknown.

This sequence was found in a male donor with ankylosing spondylitis. The sequenced sample consisted of blood, either unsorted or a sorted T cell fraction (not recorded which).

CDR3 sequence (DNA): TGCAGTGCTAGCATATTTAGCAATCAGCCCCAGCATTTT. Protein: CSASIFSNQPQHF. The V gene is TRBV20-1, the J gene TRBJ1-5; D remains unclear. The germline V gene has CDR1 DFQATT and CDR2 SNEGSKA (reference sequence). V lost 3 bases, J lost 0 bases, and 6 bases lay in between. This CDR3 has 13 amino acids.